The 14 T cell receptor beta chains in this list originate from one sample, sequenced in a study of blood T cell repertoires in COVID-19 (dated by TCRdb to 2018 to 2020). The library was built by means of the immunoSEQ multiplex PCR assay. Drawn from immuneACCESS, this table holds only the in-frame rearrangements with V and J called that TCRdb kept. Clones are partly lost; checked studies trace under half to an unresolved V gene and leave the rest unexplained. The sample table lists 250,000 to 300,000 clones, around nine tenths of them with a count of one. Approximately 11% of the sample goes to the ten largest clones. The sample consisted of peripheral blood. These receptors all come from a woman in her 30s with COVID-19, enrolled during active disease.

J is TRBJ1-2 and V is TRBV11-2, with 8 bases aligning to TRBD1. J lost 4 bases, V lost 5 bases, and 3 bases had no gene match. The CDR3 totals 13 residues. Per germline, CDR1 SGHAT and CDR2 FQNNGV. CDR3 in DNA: TGTGCCAGCAGCATTGGACAGGGCTATGGCTACACCTTC. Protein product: CASSIGQGYGYTF.

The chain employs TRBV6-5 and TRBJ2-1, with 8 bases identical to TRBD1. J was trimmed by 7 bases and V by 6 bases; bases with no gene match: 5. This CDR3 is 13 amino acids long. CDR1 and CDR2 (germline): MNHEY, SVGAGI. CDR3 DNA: TGTGCCAGCAGCCCCGACAGGGGTAATGAGCAGTTCTTC. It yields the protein CASSPDRGNEQFF.

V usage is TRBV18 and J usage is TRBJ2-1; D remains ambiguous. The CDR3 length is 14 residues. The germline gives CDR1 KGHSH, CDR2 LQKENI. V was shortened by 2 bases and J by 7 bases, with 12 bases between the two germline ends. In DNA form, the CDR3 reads TGTGCCAGCTCACCAGAGGCGGCCCAAAATGAGCAGTTCTTC. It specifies CASSPEAAQNEQFF.

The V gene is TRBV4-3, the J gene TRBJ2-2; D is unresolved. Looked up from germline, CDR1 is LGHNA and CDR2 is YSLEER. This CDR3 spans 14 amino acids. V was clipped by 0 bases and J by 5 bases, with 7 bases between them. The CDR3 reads CASSQDGITGELFF. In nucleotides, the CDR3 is TGCGCCAGCAGCCAAGATGGCATTACCGGGGAGCTGTTTTTT.

CDR3 sequence: CASSSGNTDTQYF. Here the CDR3 DNA reads TGTGCCAGCAGTAGCGGGAACACAGATACGCAGTATTTT. V is TRBV27 and J is TRBJ2-3, with 7 bases fitting TRBD2. CDR3 length: 13 residues. In germline, CDR1 is MNHEY, CDR2 SMNVEV (reference sequence). Losses at the gene ends were 5 bases for V and 2 bases for J; bases not matched to a gene: 1.

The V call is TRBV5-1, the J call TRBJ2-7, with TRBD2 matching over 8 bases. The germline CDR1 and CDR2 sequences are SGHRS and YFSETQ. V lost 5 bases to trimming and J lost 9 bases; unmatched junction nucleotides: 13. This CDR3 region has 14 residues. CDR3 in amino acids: CASSLTGTREAQYF. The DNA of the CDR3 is TGCGCCAGCAGTCTTACCGGGACTAGGGAGGCGCAGTACTTC. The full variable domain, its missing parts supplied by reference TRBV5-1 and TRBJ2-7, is KAGVTQTPRYLIKTRGQQVTLSCSPISGHRSVSWYQQTPGQGLQFLFEYFSETQRNKGNFPGRFSGRQFSNSRSEMNVSTLELGDSALYLCASSLTGTREAQYFGPGTRLTVT.

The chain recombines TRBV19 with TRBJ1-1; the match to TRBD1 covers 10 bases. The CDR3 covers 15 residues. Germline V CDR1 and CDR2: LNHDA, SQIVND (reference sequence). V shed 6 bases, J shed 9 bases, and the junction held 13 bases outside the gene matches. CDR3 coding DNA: TGTGCCAGTAGCCAGAGTTTGGGGGACAGGGGCCAAGCTTTCTTT. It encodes CASSQSLGDRGQAFF.

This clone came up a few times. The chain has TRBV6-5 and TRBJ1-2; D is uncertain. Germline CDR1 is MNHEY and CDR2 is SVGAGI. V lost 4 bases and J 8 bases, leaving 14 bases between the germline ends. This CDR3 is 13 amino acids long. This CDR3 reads CASSSSGGRGYTF. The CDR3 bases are TGTGCCAGCAGTTCCTCCGGAGGGCGCGGCTACACCTTC.

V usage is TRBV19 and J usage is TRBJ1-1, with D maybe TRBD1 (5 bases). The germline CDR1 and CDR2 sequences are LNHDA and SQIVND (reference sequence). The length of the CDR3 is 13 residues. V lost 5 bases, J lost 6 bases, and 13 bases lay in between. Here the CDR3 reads CASSADREAEAFF. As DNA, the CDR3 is TGTGCCAGTAGTGCCGACAGAGAGGCTGAAGCTTTCTTT.

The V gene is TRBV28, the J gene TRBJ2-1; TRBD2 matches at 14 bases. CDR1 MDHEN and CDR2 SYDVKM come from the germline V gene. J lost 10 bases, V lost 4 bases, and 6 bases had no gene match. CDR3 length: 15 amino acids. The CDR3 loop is CASSSGLAGGPEQFF. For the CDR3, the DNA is TGTGCCAGCAGTTCCGGACTAGCGGGAGGACCAGAGCAGTTCTTC.

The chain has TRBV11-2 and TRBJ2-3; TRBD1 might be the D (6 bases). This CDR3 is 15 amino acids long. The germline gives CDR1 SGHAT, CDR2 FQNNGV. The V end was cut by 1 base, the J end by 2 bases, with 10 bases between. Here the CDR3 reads CASSLGTGTTDTQYF. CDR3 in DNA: TGTGCCAGCAGCTTAGGAACAGGGACCACAGATACGCAGTATTTT.

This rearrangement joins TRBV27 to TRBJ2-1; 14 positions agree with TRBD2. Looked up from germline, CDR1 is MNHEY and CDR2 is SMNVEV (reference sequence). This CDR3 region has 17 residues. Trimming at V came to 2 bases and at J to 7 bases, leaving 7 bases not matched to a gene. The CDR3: CASSLRGTSGRVNEQFF. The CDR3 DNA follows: TGTGCCAGCAGTTTACGGGGGACTAGCGGGAGAGTGAATGAGCAGTTCTTC.

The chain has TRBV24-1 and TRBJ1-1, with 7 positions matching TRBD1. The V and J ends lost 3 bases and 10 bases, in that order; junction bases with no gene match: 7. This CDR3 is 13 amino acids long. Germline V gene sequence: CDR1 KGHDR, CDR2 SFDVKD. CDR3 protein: CATSDTQGVGAFF. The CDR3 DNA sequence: TGTGCCACCAGTGATACTCAGGGGGTTGGAGCTTTCTTT.

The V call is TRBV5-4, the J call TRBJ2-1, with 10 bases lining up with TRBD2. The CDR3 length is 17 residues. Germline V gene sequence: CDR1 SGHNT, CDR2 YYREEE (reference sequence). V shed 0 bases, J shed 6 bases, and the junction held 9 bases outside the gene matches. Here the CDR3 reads CASSLAAGGPSSNEQFF. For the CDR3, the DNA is TGTGCCAGCAGCTTGGCAGCGGGAGGGCCCAGTTCCAATGAGCAGTTCTTC.